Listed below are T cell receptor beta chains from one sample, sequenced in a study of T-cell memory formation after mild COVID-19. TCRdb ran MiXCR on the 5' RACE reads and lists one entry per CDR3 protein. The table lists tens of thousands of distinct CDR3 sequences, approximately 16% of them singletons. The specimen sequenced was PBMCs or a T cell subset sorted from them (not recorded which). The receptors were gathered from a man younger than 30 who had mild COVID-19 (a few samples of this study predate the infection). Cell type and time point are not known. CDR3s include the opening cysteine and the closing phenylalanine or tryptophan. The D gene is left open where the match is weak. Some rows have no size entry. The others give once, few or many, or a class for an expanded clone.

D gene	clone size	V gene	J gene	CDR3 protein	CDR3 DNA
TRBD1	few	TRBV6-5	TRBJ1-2	CASSNTGEGAYGYTF	TGTGCCAGCAGTAACACGGGGGAGGGGGCATATGGCTACACCTTC
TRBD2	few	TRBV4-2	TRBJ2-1	CASRGGAEHNEQFF	TGTGCCAGCCGCGGGGGGGCCGAACACAATGAGCAGTTCTTC
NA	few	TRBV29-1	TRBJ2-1	CSVVGVTLRDEQFF	TGCAGCGTTGTCGGGGTGACCCTTAGAGATGAGCAGTTCTTC
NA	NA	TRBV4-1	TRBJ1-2	CASSQPTRRSNYGYTF	TGCGCCAGCAGCCAGCCAACCAGGAGATCTAACTATGGCTACACCTTC
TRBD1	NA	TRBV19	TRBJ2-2	CASSILSMDRGRAGELFF	TGTGCCAGTAGTATACTCTCGATGGACAGGGGTCGGGCCGGGGAGCTGTTTTTT
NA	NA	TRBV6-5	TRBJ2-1	CASSSPTGYNEQFF	TGTGCCAGCAGTTCTCCGACAGGATACAATGAGCAGTTCTTC
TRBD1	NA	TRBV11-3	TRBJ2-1	CASSHRDSIENEQFF	TGTGCCAGCAGCCACCGGGACAGTATAGAAAATGAGCAGTTCTTC
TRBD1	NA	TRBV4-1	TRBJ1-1	CASSQPTGEDEAFF	TGCGCCAGCAGCCAACCGACAGGGGAGGATGAAGCTTTCTTT
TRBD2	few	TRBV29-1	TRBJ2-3	CSVVLAGRSTDTQYF	TGCAGCGTTGTCCTAGCGGGCCGCAGCACAGATACGCAGTATTTT
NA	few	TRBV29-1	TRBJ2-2	CSVEVGELFF	TGCAGCGTTGAGGTCGGGGAGCTGTTTTTT
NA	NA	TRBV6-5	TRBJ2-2	CASSYSVGVGTGELFF	TGTGCCAGCAGTTACTCTGTCGGGGTTGGCACCGGGGAGCTGTTTTTT
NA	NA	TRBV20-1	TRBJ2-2	CSARVGAQGTGELFF	TGCAGTGCTAGAGTCGGAGCACAGGGAACCGGGGAGCTGTTTTTT
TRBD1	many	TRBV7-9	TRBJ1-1	CASSLENRGTAEAFF	TGTGCCAGCAGCTTGGAAAACAGGGGGACGGCTGAAGCTTTCTTT
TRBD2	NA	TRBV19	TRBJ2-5	CASSMKKRGAQETQYF	TGTGCCAGTAGTATGAAGAAGCGGGGGGCACAAGAGACCCAGTACTTC
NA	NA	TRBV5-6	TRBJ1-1	CASSPDSARSNTEAFF	TGTGCCAGCAGCCCGGACAGCGCTCGATCGAACACTGAAGCTTTCTTT
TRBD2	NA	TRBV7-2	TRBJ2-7	CASSLVGGRVQYF	TGTGCCAGCAGCTTAGTTGGCGGGAGGGTACAGTACTTC
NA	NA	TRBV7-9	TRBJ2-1	CASSLSRGDEQFF	TGTGCCAGCAGCTTGTCCCGCGGCGATGAGCAGTTCTTC
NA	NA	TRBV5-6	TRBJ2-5	CASRGWATRVRETQYF	TGTGCCAGCAGGGGGTGGGCTACGCGGGTTCGAGAGACCCAGTACTTC
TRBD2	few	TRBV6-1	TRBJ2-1	CATTSGSYNEQFF	TGTGCCACAACTAGCGGCTCCTACAATGAGCAGTTCTTC
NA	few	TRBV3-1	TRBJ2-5	CASSQIGGREQETQYF	TGTGCCAGCAGCCAAATCGGTGGACGAGAACAAGAGACCCAGTACTTC
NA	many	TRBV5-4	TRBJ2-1	CASSSESPNEQFF	TGTGCCAGCAGTTCCGAAAGTCCCAATGAGCAGTTCTTC
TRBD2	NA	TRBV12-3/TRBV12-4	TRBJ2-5	CASSSGLIPETQYF	TGTGCCAGCAGTTCGGGACTAATCCCAGAGACCCAGTACTTC
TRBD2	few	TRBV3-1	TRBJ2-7	CASSQDLGLQRYEQYF	TGTGCCAGCAGCCAAGATCTGGGACTACAAAGGTACGAGCAGTACTTC
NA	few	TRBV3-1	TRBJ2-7	CASSQVQGDLYEQYF	TGTGCCAGCAGCCAAGTGCAGGGAGATCTCTACGAGCAGTACTTC
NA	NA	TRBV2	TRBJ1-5	CASSEAHKGAENQPQHF	TGTGCCAGCAGTGAAGCTCATAAAGGGGCCGAAAATCAGCCCCAGCATTTT
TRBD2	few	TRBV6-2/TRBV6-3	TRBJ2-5	CASSYSSSGGLQETQYF	TGTGCCAGCAGTTACTCATCCAGCGGGGGACTCCAAGAGACCCAGTACTTC
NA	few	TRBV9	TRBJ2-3	CASTPRITVLTDTQYF	TGTGCCAGCACCCCGCGGATTACAGTATTAACAGATACGCAGTATTTT
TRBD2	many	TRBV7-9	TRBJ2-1	CASSLGGGEQFF	TGTGCCAGCAGCTTAGGGGGGGGTGAGCAGTTCTTC
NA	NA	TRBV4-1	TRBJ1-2	CASSQTGGYTF	TGCGCCAGCAGCCAAACGGGGGGCTACACCTTC
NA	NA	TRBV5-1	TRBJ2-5	CASSHDQQTQYF	TGCGCCAGCAGCCATGACCAGCAGACCCAGTACTTC
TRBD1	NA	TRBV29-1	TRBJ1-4	CSVEEGRGGEKLFF	TGCAGCGTTGAAGAGGGCAGGGGGGGTGAAAAACTGTTTTTT
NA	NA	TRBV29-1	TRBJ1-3	CSVGRGNTIYF	TGCAGCGTTGGCAGGGGAAACACCATATATTTT
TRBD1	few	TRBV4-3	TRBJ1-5	CASSHNQGAGQPQHF	TGCGCCAGCAGCCATAACCAGGGGGCGGGTCAGCCCCAGCATTTT
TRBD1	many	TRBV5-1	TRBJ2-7	CASSSDRGYYEQYF	TGCGCCAGCAGCTCCGACAGGGGGTACTACGAGCAGTACTTC
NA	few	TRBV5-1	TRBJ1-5	CASSLGENQPQHF	TGCGCCAGCAGCTTGGGCGAGAATCAGCCCCAGCATTTT
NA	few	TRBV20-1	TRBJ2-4	CSAPRLGNIQYF	TGCAGTGCCCCAAGACTTGGGAACATTCAGTACTTC
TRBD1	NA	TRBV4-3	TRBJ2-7	CASSQGVQGRQYF	TGCGCCAGCAGCCAGGGAGTACAGGGGCGGCAGTACTTC
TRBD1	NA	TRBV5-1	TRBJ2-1	CASSPWTGGAPGNEQFF	TGCGCCAGCAGCCCCTGGACAGGGGGCGCCCCGGGTAATGAGCAGTTCTTC
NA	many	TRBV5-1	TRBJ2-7	CASSPAGTPYEQYF	TGCGCCAGCAGCCCTGCCGGGACACCTTACGAGCAGTACTTC
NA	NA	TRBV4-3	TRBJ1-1	CASSQAGAGPSNTEAFF	TGCGCCAGCAGCCAAGCTGGGGCAGGGCCCTCGAACACTGAAGCTTTCTTT
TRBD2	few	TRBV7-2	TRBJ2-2	CATVTGGALYTGELFF	TGTGCCACAGTAACGGGGGGGGCGTTGTACACCGGGGAGCTGTTTTTT
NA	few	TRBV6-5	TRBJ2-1	CASSYSRARGAYNEQFF	TGTGCCAGCAGTTACTCGAGGGCACGAGGGGCCTACAATGAGCAGTTCTTC
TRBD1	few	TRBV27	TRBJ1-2	CASSQLGGQQSNYGYTF	TGTGCCAGCAGCCAATTAGGGGGACAGCAATCTAACTATGGCTACACCTTC
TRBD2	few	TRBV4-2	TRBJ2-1	CASSPRGVIAGLDEQFF	TGTGCCAGCAGCCCCCGAGGGGTAATAGCGGGATTGGATGAGCAGTTCTTC
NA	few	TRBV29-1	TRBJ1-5	CSVDTGQGQPQHF	TGCAGCGTTGACACAGGGCAAGGTCAGCCCCAGCATTTT
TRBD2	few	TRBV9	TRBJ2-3	CASSLYLAGGTDTQYF	TGTGCCAGCAGCTTATATCTTGCGGGGGGCACAGATACGCAGTATTTT
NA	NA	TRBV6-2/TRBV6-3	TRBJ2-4	CASSYSIGGENIQYF	TGTGCCAGCAGTTACTCTATCGGGGGCGAAAACATTCAGTACTTC
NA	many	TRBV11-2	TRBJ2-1	CASSRIAGEQFF	TGTGCCAGCAGCCGAATCGCCGGTGAGCAGTTCTTC
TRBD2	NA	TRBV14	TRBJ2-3	CASSEVAGNPSTDTQYF	TGTGCCAGCAGCGAGGTAGCGGGGAACCCTAGCACAGATACGCAGTATTTT
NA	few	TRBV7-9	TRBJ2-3	CASSFRDLGGDTQYF	TGTGCCAGCAGCTTCCGGGACCTGGGGGGAGATACGCAGTATTTT
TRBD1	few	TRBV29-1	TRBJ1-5	CSVATGANQPQHF	TGCAGCGTAGCGACAGGGGCAAATCAGCCCCAGCATTTT
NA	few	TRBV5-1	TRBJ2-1	CASSLFPQGSYNEQFF	TGCGCCAGCAGCTTGTTTCCCCAGGGCTCCTACAATGAGCAGTTCTTC
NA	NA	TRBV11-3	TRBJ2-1	CASSFPPSVNEQFF	TGTGCCAGCAGCTTTCCCCCCTCAGTCAATGAGCAGTTCTTC
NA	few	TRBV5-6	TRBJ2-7	CASSQTTDLIFEQYF	TGTGCCAGCAGCCAAACCACCGACTTGATATTCGAGCAGTACTTC
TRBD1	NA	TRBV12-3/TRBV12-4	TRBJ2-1	CASSSGTGAYNEQFF	TGTGCCAGCAGTTCCGGGACAGGGGCGTACAATGAGCAGTTCTTC
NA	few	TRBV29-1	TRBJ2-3	CSFAKLHSTDTQYF	TGCAGCTTCGCCAAGCTCCATAGCACAGATACGCAGTATTTT
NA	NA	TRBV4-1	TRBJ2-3	CASSQGAGSRRQTQYF	TGCGCCAGCAGCCAAGGGGCGGGCTCCCGGCGACAGACGCAGTATTTT
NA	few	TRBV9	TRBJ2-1	CASSVSGYNEQFF	TGTGCCAGCAGCGTCAGTGGGTACAATGAGCAGTTCTTC
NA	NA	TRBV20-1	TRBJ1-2	CSARGRDGYTF	TGCAGTGCGAGAGGGCGAGATGGCTACACCTTC